This T cell receptor (beta chain) was sequenced in a study of OX40 agonist ivuxolimab in advanced cancers. Whole-study context: Partial responses were observed in three patients, of whom one had hepatocellular carcinoma and two had cutaneous melanoma.

TCRdb keeps only in-frame clones here, not all; method: immunoSEQ multiplex PCR. The profile covers about 69,000 clones, with just over 90% appearing a single time and roughly 0.27% taken by the ten largest. There are 15 residues in the CDR3. As for this clone: As yet, its antigen is unknown.

Study observations and caveats: Dosing at 0.1 to 3.0 mg/kg was accompanied by clonal expansion of CD4+ and CD8+ blood T cells by week 6. The work left the antigen specificity of expanded peripheral T cells undetermined.

This clonotype was obtained from an adult with an advanced solid tumor such as melanoma, head and neck, liver or kidney cancer. This chain connects TRBV12-2 to TRBJ2-7; the table names TRBD1, a call not compared with the DNA. TRBV12-2 is deemed a pseudogene. Sequenced material: CD4+ or CD8+ T cells sorted from blood, taken in a trial of the OX40 agonist ivuxolimab. DNA for the CDR3: TGTGCAAGTCGCGTAAGTGGGGGCAGGGGGTACGAGCAGTACTTC. Its protein product is CASRVSGGRGYEQYF.